Listed here is a single T cell receptor beta chain. What it recognizes is unknown. This table comes from immunoSEQ multiplex PCR, and its TCRdb copy is limited to in-frame clones, with some not included. The profile covers a few thousand clones, with about 78% appearing a single time and 55% to 75% taken by the ten largest. This sample was taken from a study of ipilimumab plus nivolumab after autologous stem cell transplantation. Study information: Patients received a median of about five ipilimumab and roughly 8 nivolumab doses. Study observations and caveats: Per the authors, repertoire, Treg and microbiota data justify further study.

The V and J ends lost 2 bases and 3 bases, in that order; junction bases with no gene match: 7. This CDR3 has 15 residues. Germline-derived CDR1 and CDR2 are SGHNT and YYREEE (reference sequence). The J gene is TRBJ2-5, the V gene TRBV5-4, with 7 bases identical to TRBD2. Sequences were derived from PBMCs, sampled in a trial of ipilimumab plus nivolumab as post-transplant consolidation. This sequence originates from a male donor with multiple myeloma. The CDR3 here is CASSFRGRAEETQYF. The CDR3 DNA reads as TGTGCCAGCAGCTTTAGAGGGAGGGCCGAAGAGACCCAGTACTTC. Drawing the rest from reference TRBV5-4 and TRBJ2-5, the complete variable domain is ETGVTQSPTHLIKTRGQQVTLRCSSQSGHNTVSWYQQALGQGPQFIFQYYREEENGRGNFPPRFSGLQFPNYSSELNVNALELDDSALYLCASSFRGRAEETQYFGPGTRLLVL.